The 8 T cell receptor beta chains reported below all come from one sample, sequenced in a study of T cells in Graves' hyperthyroidism and ophthalmopathy. Authors of the study amplified TCR beta CDR3 regions from RNA transcripts. A first-round RT-PCR of the TCR CDR3 used the HTBI primer set. TCRdb independently ran MiXCR on the multiplex PCR reads; one entry per CDR3 protein. The sample has around 400,000 distinct CDR3 sequences, 20% to 25% seen once. Input material: blood. The source of these receptors is a man aged 45-65 years with Graves' hyperthyroidism.

The chain links TRBV7-6 to TRBJ2-5, with a tentative D call TRBD1 (6 bases). Between the trimmed V and J ends, which lost 5 bases and 5 bases, there was a span of 18 bases. The CDR3 is 15 amino acids. The germline CDR1 and CDR2 sequences are SGHVS and FNYEAQ. CDR3 DNA sequence: TGTGCCAGCAGCCTCATGGAACAGGGCGGGGAGACCCAGTACTTC. Its protein is CASSLMEQGGETQYF.

This clonotype was counted a few times. The chain is built from TRBV5-1 and TRBJ2-3, with D maybe TRBD2 (5 bases). This CDR3 comprises 16 residues. The V end was cut by 0 bases, the J end by 1 base, with 12 bases between. Germline V CDR1 and CDR2: SGHRS, YFSETQ. The CDR3 reads CASSLEQLARTDTQYF. CDR3 bases: TGCGCCAGCAGCTTGGAGCAGCTAGCCCGCACAGATACGCAGTATTTT.

The rearrangement links TRBV6-1 to TRBJ2-7, with a tentative D call TRBD2 (5 bases). The germline CDR1 and CDR2 sequences are MNHNS and SASEGT. Trimming removed 8 bases from V and 3 bases from J, with 14 bases in between. The CDR3 is 13 amino acids. For the CDR3, the DNA is TGTGCCAGCCACCGGGCCAGCGGCTACGAGCAGTACTTC. Translation gives CASHRASGYEQYF.

The chain combines TRBV12-3 or TRBV12-4 with TRBJ2-1; 8 nucleotides align to TRBD2. The CDR3 has 16 residues. Trimming at V came to 3 bases and at J to 6 bases, leaving 10 bases not matched to a gene. The CDR3 region is CASSLSGLAYSNEQFF. CDR3 nucleotide sequence: TGTGCCAGCAGTTTGAGCGGACTAGCCTATTCCAATGAGCAGTTCTTC.

This clonotype has a count of ten or more. The chain carries TRBV28 and TRBJ2-3, with 7 positions matching TRBD1. V lost 2 bases to trimming and J lost 4 bases; unmatched junction nucleotides: 3. This CDR3 spans 14 amino acids. Per germline, CDR1 MDHEN and CDR2 SYDVKM. The CDR3 region has the DNA TGTGCCAGCAGTTTAAACAGGGGCTCAGATACGCAGTATTTT. The encoded protein is CASSLNRGSDTQYF.

V is TRBV7-9 and J is TRBJ2-1; the match to TRBD2 covers 10 bases. CDR1 and CDR2 from the germline V gene are SEHNR and FQNEAQ (reference sequence). V was pared by 2 bases and J by 6 bases, with 7 bases of the junction left unmatched. The CDR3 is 16 residues long. CDR3 nucleotide sequence: TGTGCCAGCAGCTTATCGGCTAGCGGGAGTATCAATGAGCAGTTCTTC. It encodes CASSLSASGSINEQFF. The full variable domain, in which reference TRBV7-9 and TRBJ2-1 provide the parts outside the CDR3, is DTGVSQNPRHKITKRGQNVTFRCDPISEHNRLYWYRQTLGQGPEFLTYFQNEAQLEKSRLLSDRFSAERPKGSFSTLEIQRTEQGDSAMYLCASSLSASGSINEQFFGPGTRLTVL.

This clonotype was recorded a few times. The chain joins TRBV28 to TRBJ2-7; 10 positions agree with TRBD2. The CDR3 loop spans 16 amino acids. Germline trimming cut 4 bases from V and 0 bases from J; bases unmatched to any gene: 6. Germline CDR1 MDHEN, CDR2 SYDVKM. CDR3: CASSSTSGKISYEQYF. In nucleotides, the CDR3 is TGTGCCAGCAGTTCCACTAGCGGGAAGATCTCCTACGAGCAGTACTTC.

In this sample, this clonotype turned up a few times. The chain joins TRBV7-9 to TRBJ2-3, with 12 bases matching TRBD2. The V and J ends lost 6 bases and 2 bases, in that order; junction bases with no gene match: 6. The CDR3 spans 16 residues. CDR1 is SEHNR and CDR2 is FQNEAQ in the germline V gene (reference sequence). The CDR3, as DNA: TGTGCCAGCAGTTTTGGACTAGCGGGGCCCACAGATACGCAGTATTTT. Its protein product is CASSFGLAGPTDTQYF.